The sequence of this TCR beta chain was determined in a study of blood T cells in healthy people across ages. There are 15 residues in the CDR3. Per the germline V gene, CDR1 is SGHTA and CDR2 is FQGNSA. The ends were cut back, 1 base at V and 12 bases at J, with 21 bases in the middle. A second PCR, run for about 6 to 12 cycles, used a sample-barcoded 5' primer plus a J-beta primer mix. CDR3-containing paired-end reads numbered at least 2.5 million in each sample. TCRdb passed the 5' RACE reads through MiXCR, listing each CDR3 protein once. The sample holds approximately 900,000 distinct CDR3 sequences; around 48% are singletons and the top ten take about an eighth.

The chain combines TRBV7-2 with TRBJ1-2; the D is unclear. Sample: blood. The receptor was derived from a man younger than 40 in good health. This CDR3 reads CASSLGREATPVHTF. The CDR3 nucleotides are TGTGCCAGCAGCTTAGGCCGGGAGGCAACTCCGGTCCACACCTTC.